Following are 2 T cell receptor beta chains from one sample sequenced in a study of shared clonotypes between healthy human individuals. The repertoire was sequenced with immunoSEQ multiplex PCR; TCRdb's copy has only in-frame clones and lacks some. The sample carries roughly 1,500,000 clones, approximately 98% recorded once. Material: naive CD4+ T cells sorted from blood. The subset here: CD45RA+ positively selected. The receptors derive from a man younger than 45 in good health.

With respect to this clone: The same CDR3 arises from other DNA sequences in this sample as well. The chain has TRBV20-1 and TRBJ2-7; no firm D call. Trimming stripped 3 bases from V and 3 bases from J, with 6 bases between. CDR1 DFQATT and CDR2 SNEGSKA come from the germline V gene (reference sequence). The CDR3 has 11 residues. The CDR3 loop reads CSARQVYEQYF. In DNA form, the CDR3 reads TGCAGTGCTAGGCAAGTCTACGAGCAGTACTTC.

For the CDR3, the DNA is TGTGCCAGCAGTGAAGCTCCAACTAGCGGGGCATCCTACGAGCAGTACTTC. Encoded protein: CASSEAPTSGASYEQYF. The rearrangement links TRBV6-1 to TRBJ2-7; 10 bases are a match to TRBD2. Germline assignment: CDR1 MNHNS and CDR2 SASEGT. The ends lost 0 bases at V and 1 base at J; junction bases unmatched: 6. CDR3 length: 17 residues.